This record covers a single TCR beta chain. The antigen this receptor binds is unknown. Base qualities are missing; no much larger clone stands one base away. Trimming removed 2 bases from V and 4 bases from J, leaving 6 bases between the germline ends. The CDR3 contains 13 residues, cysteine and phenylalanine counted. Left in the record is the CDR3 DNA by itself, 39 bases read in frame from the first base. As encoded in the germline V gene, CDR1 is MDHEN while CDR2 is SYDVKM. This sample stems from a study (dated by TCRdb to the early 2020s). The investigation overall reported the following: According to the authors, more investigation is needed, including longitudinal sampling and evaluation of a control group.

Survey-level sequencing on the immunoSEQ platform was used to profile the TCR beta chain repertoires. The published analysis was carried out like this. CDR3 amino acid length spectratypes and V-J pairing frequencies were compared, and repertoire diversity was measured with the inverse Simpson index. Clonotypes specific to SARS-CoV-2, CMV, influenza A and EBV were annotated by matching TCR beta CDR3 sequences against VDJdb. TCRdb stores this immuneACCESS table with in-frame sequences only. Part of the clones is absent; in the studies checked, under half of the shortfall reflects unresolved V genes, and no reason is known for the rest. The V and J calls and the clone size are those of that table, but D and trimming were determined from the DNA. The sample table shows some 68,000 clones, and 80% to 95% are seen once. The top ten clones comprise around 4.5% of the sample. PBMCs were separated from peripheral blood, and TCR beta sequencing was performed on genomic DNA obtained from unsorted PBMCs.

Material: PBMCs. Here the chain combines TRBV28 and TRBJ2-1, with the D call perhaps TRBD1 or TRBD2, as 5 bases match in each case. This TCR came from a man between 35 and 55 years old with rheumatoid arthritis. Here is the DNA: TGTGCCAGCAGTTTAGAGGGGTACAATGAGCAGTTCTTC. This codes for CASSLEGYNEQFF.